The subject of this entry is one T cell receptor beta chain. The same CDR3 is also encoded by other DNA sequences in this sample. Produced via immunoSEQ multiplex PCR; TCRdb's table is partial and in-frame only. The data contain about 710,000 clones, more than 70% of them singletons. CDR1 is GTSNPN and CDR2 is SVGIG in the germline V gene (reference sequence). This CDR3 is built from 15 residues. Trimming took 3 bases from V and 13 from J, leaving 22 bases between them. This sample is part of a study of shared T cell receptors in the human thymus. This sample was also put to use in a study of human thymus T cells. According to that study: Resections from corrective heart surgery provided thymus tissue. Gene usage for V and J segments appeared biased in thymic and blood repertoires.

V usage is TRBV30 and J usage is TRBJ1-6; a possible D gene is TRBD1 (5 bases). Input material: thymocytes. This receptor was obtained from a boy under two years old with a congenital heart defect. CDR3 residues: CAWRSGTGEFSPLHF. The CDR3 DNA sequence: TGTGCCTGGAGGAGTGGAACAGGCGAGTTTTCCCCCCTCCACTTT.